The clone carrying this T cell receptor (beta chain) was found many times. This entry is derived from a study of response to subunit inactivated influenza vaccine. TCRdb passed the RT-PCR reads through MiXCR, listing each CDR3 protein once. The table lists about 170,000 distinct CDR3 sequences, approximately 12% of them singletons. The CDR3 loop spans 14 amino acids. CDR1 and CDR2 from the germline V gene are MDHEN and SYDVKM. V lost 1 base and J lost 3, with 7 bases in between. These records were also assigned to another study, of T cells expressing NK-cell markers. That report notes: For TCR beta, cDNA was produced by 5'RACE template switching with UMIs.

Here the sequenced sample was CD8+ T cells sorted from PBMCs, taken 11 to 12 days after vaccination. The V and J genes are TRBV28 and TRBJ1-5; D uncertain. This TCR came from a man between 45 and 60 years old who received an inactivated influenza vaccine. CDR3 bases: TGTGCCAGCAGTTTATCCAGGCCCAATCAGCCCCAGCATTTT. It is translated as CASSLSRPNQPQHF.